The following is a TCR beta chain sequence with its context. This CDR3 is missing its conserved last phenylalanine or tryptophan, likely due to a read error. The DNA is left out, because the CDR3 cannot be placed on it with certainty; the CDR3 is given as TCRdb lists it. 15 amino acids form the CDR3, both terminal residues included. From germline, CDR1 is SGHAT and CDR2 FQNNGV. A modified ARM-PCR protocol with three rounds of nested PCR amplified TCRbeta. From the multiplex PCR reads, TCRdb called clonotypes with MiXCR, one entry per CDR3 protein. The repertoire has approximately 100,000 distinct CDR3 sequences, less than 75% of them found once; the top ten carry approximately 18%. No cell sorting was done before RNA was extracted from the tissue. More than 3 cm separated this lung sample from the edge of the tumor. Chemotherapy-naive patients with new lung cancer underwent thoracic surgery in China, August–late 2014.

This record comes from a study of tumor and adjacent non-tumor tissue in lung cancer. This rearrangement joins TRBV11-2 to TRBJ2-7; the table assigns TRBD1, which was not confirmed against the DNA. The sample was distant non-tumor lung tissue. The origin of this receptor is a man aged 30 to 45 with non-small cell lung cancer. The CDR3 is CASSFPTGGLYELYY.